The 11 T cell receptor beta chains in this list originate from one sample, sequenced in a study of CD8 T cells in Susac syndrome. Random-hexamer reverse transcription was applied to roughly 0.5 to 1 ug RNA. TCRdb passed the immunoSEQ multiplex PCR reads through MiXCR, listing each CDR3 protein once. The sample shows approximately 80,000 distinct CDR3 sequences, approximately 94% of them seen only once. The specimen was CD8+ T cells from PBMCs. Receptors were obtained from a human donor with Susac syndrome.

The chain has TRBV2 and TRBJ2-7; a weak D match, TRBD1 (6 bases). The V and J ends lost 2 bases and 7 bases respectively, with 18 bases between them. The CDR3 contains 15 residues. Germline V gene sequence: CDR1 SNHLY, CDR2 FYNNEI. In DNA form, the CDR3 reads TGTGCCAGCAGTGAATCGGCAGGGGCGCTTTCGGAGCAGTACTTC. As protein: CASSESAGALSEQYF.

The gene calls are TRBV7-2 and TRBJ2-3; 10 bases match TRBD2. The germline CDR1 and CDR2 sequences are SGHTA and FQGNSA. V gave up 10 bases and J gave up 6 bases; unmatched junction bases: 7. The CDR3 has 13 amino acids. The CDR3 reads CATRTSGQDTQYF. In DNA form, the CDR3 reads TGTGCCACCCGGACTAGCGGCCAGGATACGCAGTATTTT. Based on the CDR3 plus reference TRBV7-2 and TRBJ2-3, the full variable domain is GAGVSQSPSNKVTEKGKDVELRCDPISGHTALYWYRQSLGQGLEFLIYFQGNSAPDKSGLPSDRFSAERTGGSVSTLTIQRTQQEDSAVYLCATRTSGQDTQYFGPGTRLTVL.

The V and J genes are TRBV30 and TRBJ2-7; 7 bases map to TRBD1. Germline CDR1 is GTSNPN and CDR2 is SVGIG (reference sequence). With V trimmed by 5 bases and J by 3 bases, 10 bases remained unmatched. The CDR3 has 14 residues. CDR3 in amino acids: CAWGTGQYFYEQYF. The DNA of the CDR3 is TGTGCCTGGGGAACGGGACAGTATTTCTACGAGCAGTACTTC.

The chain has TRBV12-3 or TRBV12-4 and TRBJ2-1; 9 positions agree with TRBD2. With 3 bases clipped from V and 6 bases from J, the junction kept 3 bases outside the gene matches. This CDR3 comprises 14 residues. This CDR3 reads CASSLAGLANEQFF. CDR3 bases: TGTGCCAGCAGTTTGGCGGGACTAGCCAATGAGCAGTTCTTC.

The V gene is TRBV5-1, the J gene TRBJ2-7; D may be TRBD1 (6 bases). Trimming removed 1 base from V and 3 bases from J, with 11 bases in between. In germline, CDR1 is SGHRS, CDR2 YFSETQ. The CDR3 sequence is 14 residues long. The CDR3: CASSLKGEDYEQYF. As DNA, the CDR3 is TGCGCCAGCAGCTTGAAGGGGGAAGACTACGAGCAGTACTTC.

The rearrangement links TRBV9 to TRBJ2-5; TRBD2 matches at 8 bases. Germline loops: CDR1 SGDLS, CDR2 YYNGEE. V lost 0 bases and J lost 3; bases outside the gene matches: 4. The CDR3 extends over 15 amino acids. The CDR3 bases are TGTGCCAGCAGCGTAGAAGGGACTAGGGAAGAGACCCAGTACTTC. This encodes CASSVEGTREETQYF.

The chain has TRBV2 and TRBJ1-2; 8 nucleotides line up with TRBD1. The junction had 7 bases not matched to a gene; V was cut back by 9 bases and J by 4 bases. CDR3 length equals 13 residues. Germline assignment: CDR1 SNHLY and CDR2 FYNNEI. CDR3 DNA sequence: TGTGCCAGGCGACAGGGGAATGTCTATGGCTACACCTTC. Translating it yields CARRQGNVYGYTF.

The chain joins TRBV11-2 to TRBJ2-7; a possible D gene is TRBD1 (5 bases). The ends were cut back, 4 bases at V and 4 bases at J, with 5 bases in the middle. The CDR3 has 11 amino acids. Germline V gives CDR1 SGHAT, CDR2 FQNNGV. In DNA form, the CDR3 reads TGTGCCAGCAGCTACAGGTACGAGCAGTACTTC. Translating gives CASSYRYEQYF.

The chain recombines TRBV12-3 or TRBV12-4 with TRBJ2-7; D uncertain. The ends were cut back, 3 bases at V and 2 bases at J, with 8 bases in the middle. CDR3 length: 13 residues. The CDR3, as DNA: TGTGCCAGCAGTTTCCCCGGGCCCTACGAGCAGTACTTC. Its protein is CASSFPGPYEQYF.

This chain connects TRBV3-1 to TRBJ1-2, with TRBD1 identical over 7 bases. This CDR3 region has 16 residues. Losses at the gene ends were 3 bases for V and 4 bases for J; bases not matched to a gene: 11. Germline-derived CDR1 and CDR2 are LGHDT and YNNKEL (reference sequence). The CDR3 bases are TGTGCCAGCAGCCAGGATACAGGGGAGAGAGGCTATGGCTACACCTTC. This encodes CASSQDTGERGYGYTF.

This chain links TRBV7-9 with TRBJ2-3; TRBD2 is a possible D gene (6 bases). CDR1 is SEHNR and CDR2 is FQNEAQ in the germline V gene (reference sequence). The CDR3 length is 16 residues. Trimming took off 5 bases at V and 1 base at J, with 16 bases between the two ends. The CDR3 is CASSHSQRAGTDTQYF. The CDR3 DNA sequence: TGTGCCAGCAGCCACTCCCAGCGGGCGGGCACAGATACGCAGTATTTT.